Listed below are T cell receptor beta chains from one sample, sequenced in a study of OX40 agonist ivuxolimab in advanced cancers. Assay: immunoSEQ multiplex PCR; the TCRdb copy retains only in-frame clones and omits some. Here the sample spans 40,000 to 50,000 clones, about 88% being singletons. Material: CD4+ or CD8+ T cells sorted from blood, obtained in a trial of the OX40 agonist ivuxolimab. Receptor source: an adult with an advanced solid tumor such as melanoma, head and neck, liver or kidney cancer. The CDR3 runs from the conserved cysteine through the conserved F or W. Each record gives: V gene, D gene, clone size, J gene, CDR3 DNA, CDR3 protein. A D gene is named only where the DNA matches it firmly. A row's size may be missing; if present it is once, few, many or a size class.

>TRBV7-8|TRBD2|.|TRBJ2-1
TGTGCCAGCAGCTTAAACGGGAGGGGGTTTGACAATGAGCAGTTCTTC
CASSLNGRGFDNEQFF
>TRBV27|.|.|TRBJ2-7
TGTGCCAGCAGTCCAAGTATAGGGGCGGGACCCAACTACGAGCAGTACTTC
CASSPSIGAGPNYEQYF
>TRBV7-2|.|.|TRBJ2-5
TGTGCCAGCAGCTTAGCGCTCGGGTCGGGACTTTTTCAAGAGACCCAGTACTTC
CASSLALGSGLFQETQYF
>TRBV7-9|.|.|TRBJ1-1
TGTGCCAGCAGGTCGAGTTTCGACACTGAAGCTTTCTTT
CASRSSFDTEAFF
>TRBV27|.|.|TRBJ1-2
TGTGCCAGCAGTTTATCCGCGGGTGAGGCTAACTATGGCTACACCTTC
CASSLSAGEANYGYTF
>TRBV9|.|few|TRBJ2-2
TGTGCCAGCAGCCCATCCCCGAGGGGGGTTAAGGCCGGGGAGCTGTTTTTT
CASSPSPRGVKAGELFF
>TRBV5-8|.|.|TRBJ2-6
TGTGCCAGCAACCCCGCGGCCCCACCCGGGGCCAACGTCCTGACTTTC
CASNPAAPPGANVLTF
>TRBV19|TRBD1|.|TRBJ1-5
TGTGCCAGTAGTTGGGGGGACAGTAGCAATCAGCCCCAGCATTTT
CASSWGDSSNQPQHF
>TRBV5-1|.|.|TRBJ1-1
TGCGCCAGCAGCTTCGGCGAGCTTAACACTGAAGCTTTCTTT
CASSFGELNTEAFF
>TRBV6-5|.|.|TRBJ1-1
TGTGCCACTAACGCGGGCTTGAACACTGAAGCTTTCTTT
CATNAGLNTEAFF
>TRBV4-1|TRBD1|.|TRBJ1-1
TGCGCCAGCAGCCAGACGACAGGGTGGACTGAAGCTTTCTTT
CASSQTTGWTEAFF
>TRBV6-1|.|.|TRBJ1-1
TGTGCCAGCAGTGGAACAGGGTTCGCTGAAGCTTTCTTT
CASSGTGFAEAFF
>TRBV28|TRBD1|.|TRBJ1-6
TGTGCCAGCAGTTTCCCACAGGGGTTGTCACCCCTCCACTTT
CASSFPQGLSPLHF
>TRBV5-4|.|.|TRBJ1-1
TGTGCCAGCAGGTATCAGGGGATGAACACTGAAGCTTTCTTT
CASRYQGMNTEAFF
>TRBV6-6|TRBD1|.|TRBJ2-7
TGTGCCAGCAGCCCATCCGGGACAGGGAAATACGAGCAGTACTTC
CASSPSGTGKYEQYF
>TRBV28|.|.|TRBJ2-7
TGTGCCAGCAGTAGTCCCTCGTGGGTCTCGGACGATTCCGAGCAGTACTTC
CASSSPSWVSDDSEQYF
>TRBV19|.|.|TRBJ1-1
TGTGCCAGTAGTTCGGGACTTACTGAAGCTTTCTTT
CASSSGLTEAFF
>TRBV19|.|.|TRBJ2-2
TGTGCCACACAAAAGGGGTTGTCCGGGGAGCTGTTTTTT
CATQKGLSGELFF
>TRBV5-1|.|.|TRBJ2-6
TGCGCCAGCAGCCCCACCGGGGCGCCCCTTTACTCTGGGGCCAACGTCCTGACTTTC
CASSPTGAPLYSGANVLTF
>TRBV7-9|.|.|TRBJ1-2
TGTGCCAGCAGCTTAGAGTTTTATGGCTACACCTTC
CASSLEFYGYTF
>TRBV9|.|.|TRBJ2-7
TGTGCCAGCAGCGTAGCGGGGGACCGACTGGCCTACGAGCAGTACTTC
CASSVAGDRLAYEQYF
>TRBV18|TRBD1|.|TRBJ1-1
TGTGCCAGCTCACCGACTTTGTCGCGGCAGGGGGGATCCGGAGCTTTCTTT
CASSPTLSRQGGSGAFF
>TRBV5-6|.|.|TRBJ2-1
TGTGCCAGCAGCTTAGGGGGAATGAGCGACAATGAGCAGTTCTTC
CASSLGGMSDNEQFF
>TRBV21-1|.|once|TRBJ1-5
TGTGCCAGCAGGAGATCAAGGATTCCAAGTAGCAATCAGCCCCAGCATTTT
CASRRSRIPSSNQPQHF
>TRBV7-9|TRBD1|.|TRBJ1-2
TGTGCCAGCAGCTCACGACAGGGCCTGGTCTATGGCTACACCTTC
CASSSRQGLVYGYTF
>TRBV7-9|.|once|TRBJ2-7
TGTGCCAGCAGCTACGGGACAAAGGAGCAGTACTTC
CASSYGTKEQYF
>TRBV19|.|.|TRBJ1-2
TGTGCCAGTAGTGGAGACAGTTATGGCTACACCTTC
CASSGDSYGYTF
>TRBV6-5|.|.|TRBJ2-1
TGTGCCAGCAGTACCTATAGCGCGAGATACAATGAGCAGTTCTTC
CASSTYSARYNEQFF
>TRBV2|.|.|TRBJ2-7
TGTGCCACCCTTGGGGGCTCCTACGAGCAGTACTTC
CATLGGSYEQYF
>TRBV10-1|TRBD1|.|TRBJ1-5
TGCGCCAGCAGGGGACAGGGAGGACGGCAGCCCCAGCATTTT
CASRGQGGRQPQHF
>TRBV2|.|.|TRBJ2-3
TGTGCCAGCAGTGAATGGGTGGAAGATACGCAGTATTTT
CASSEWVEDTQYF
>TRBV7-2|.|.|TRBJ2-3
TGTGCCAGCAGCTTAGTTGGTGCAGATTCAGATACGCAGTATTTT
CASSLVGADSDTQYF
>TRBV21-1|.|.|TRBJ2-2
TGTGCCAGCAGCATGACTAGCGGGAGAGGGAACACCGGGGAGCTGTTTTTT
CASSMTSGRGNTGELFF
>TRBV28|TRBD1|once|TRBJ1-5
TGTGCCAGCAGTCCTCTCTGGACAGGGGAGATAGGGCAGCCCCAGCATTTT
CASSPLWTGEIGQPQHF
>TRBV11-2|.|once|TRBJ2-1
TGTGCCAGCAGCTGGAGGGGAAACAATGAGCAGTTCTTC
CASSWRGNNEQFF
>TRBV29-1|.|.|TRBJ2-1
TGCAGCGTTGGAGGGGGGGGCGAGCAGTTCTTC
CSVGGGGEQFF
>TRBV28|TRBD2|.|TRBJ2-1
TGTGCCATCACGAATCTAGCGGGAGATGCTTGGAATGAGCAGTTCTTC
CAITNLAGDAWNEQFF
>TRBV13|.|.|TRBJ1-2
TGTGCCAGCAGCCACCGGGACATCGCTAACTATGGCTACACCTTC
CASSHRDIANYGYTF
>TRBV6-5|.|few|TRBJ2-7
TGTGCCAGCAGCCGGGCCTACGAGCAGTACTTC
CASSRAYEQYF
>TRBV9|.|.|TRBJ2-5
TGTGCCAGCAGCGTCTCTGCAGGGTTTGAGACCCAGTACTTC
CASSVSAGFETQYF
>TRBV4-3|.|.|TRBJ2-3
TGCGCCAGCAGCCAGGGTTGGCCTACAGATACGCAGTATTTT
CASSQGWPTDTQYF
>TRBV19|.|once|TRBJ2-7
TGTGCCAGTAGTATAGACCCGGACGGGTACGAGCAGTACTTC
CASSIDPDGYEQYF
>TRBV27|.|.|TRBJ1-2
TGTGCCAGCAGTTTGTCGGGCGGTGCTAACTATGGCTACACCTTC
CASSLSGGANYGYTF
>TRBV29-1|TRBD2|.|TRBJ2-2
TGTAGCGTTGATTTTAGCGGGAGGTCCACCGGGGAGCTGTTTTTT
CSVDFSGRSTGELFF
>TRBV11-3|TRBD2|.|TRBJ2-1
TGTGCCAGCAGCTTAGGGTCTTGGACTAGCGCCTACAATGAGCAGTTCTTC
CASSLGSWTSAYNEQFF
>TRBV15|TRBD1|few|TRBJ1-4
TGTGCCACCAGCGCCGACAGGGGAGGCTATGAAAAACTGTTTTTT
CATSADRGGYEKLFF
>TRBV7-6|TRBD1|.|TRBJ1-1
TGTGCCAGCAGCTTAGCACTATACAGGGGAAAGAACACTGAAGCTTTCTTT
CASSLALYRGKNTEAFF
>TRBV27|.|.|TRBJ1-3
TGTGCCAGCAGCCCCGGGGGGGTTGGAAACACCATATATTTT
CASSPGGVGNTIYF
>TRBV28|TRBD1|.|TRBJ1-5
TGTGCCAGCAGCCTGACAGGGGAGGGGAATCAGCCCCAGCATTTT
CASSLTGEGNQPQHF
>TRBV10-3|.|.|TRBJ1-4
TGTGCCATCAGTGATGGGGAGAGTGAAAAACTGTTTTTT
CAISDGESEKLFF
>TRBV5-6|TRBD1|.|TRBJ1-1
TGTGCCAGCAGCTTACTGGCAGGCCCAGGGGGTGAAGCTTTCTTT
CASSLLAGPGGEAFF
>TRBV27|.|.|TRBJ2-1
TGTGCCAGCAAACACCTAGTACCCTACAATGAGCAGTTCTTC
CASKHLVPYNEQFF
>TRBV28|.|.|TRBJ1-4
TGTGCCAGCAGTTCTAACCCCGGGTATGTGGGGCCTCTGTTTTTT
CASSSNPGYVGPLFF
>TRBV7-8|.|once|TRBJ2-2
TGTGCCAGCAGCTTAAGGTCCGGGGAGCTGTTTTTT
CASSLRSGELFF